The clone carrying this TCR beta chain came up a few times. Its antigen is as yet unknown. CDR1 is SNHLY, CDR2 FYNNEI, per germline. The CDR3 is 15 residues long. Deletions cut 4 bases from V and 3 bases from J, with 12 bases between. The data derive from a study of OX40 agonist ivuxolimab in advanced cancers. Whole-study findings and limits: The study did not work out the antigen specificity of the expanded peripheral T cells.

Systemic immunosuppression or a history of autoimmune disease excluded patients. Sequenced by immunoSEQ multiplex PCR; TCRdb stores in-frame clones only, minus some. The data contain 60,000 or so clones, 84% of them singletons. V gene TRBV2 combines with J gene TRBJ2-2; tentatively, D is TRBD1 (6 bases). Material: CD4+ or CD8+ T cells sorted from blood, obtained in a trial of the OX40 agonist ivuxolimab. The clonotype was recovered from an adult with an advanced solid tumor such as melanoma, head and neck, liver or kidney cancer. CDR3 DNA sequence: TGTGCCAGCAGTGTTCGAGGGGGTGACACCGGGGAGCTGTTTTTT. Protein sequence: CASSVRGGDTGELFF.